The sequence of this T cell receptor beta chain was determined in a study of OX40 agonist ivuxolimab in advanced cancers. The assay was immunoSEQ multiplex PCR, and TCRdb's table has in-frame clones only and misses some. In the table there are 26,000 or so clones, more than 70% of which are singletons. The CDR3 covers 13 residues. The sequencing used CD4+ or CD8+ T cells sorted from blood, collected in a trial of the OX40 agonist ivuxolimab. The chain uses TRBV12-1 and TRBJ1-2. TRBV12-1 is shown as a pseudogene. The sequence derives from an adult with an advanced solid tumor such as melanoma, head and neck, liver or kidney cancer. The CDR3 protein is CASSFEVEDGYTF. CDR3 sequence (DNA): TGTGCCAGCAGCTTTGAAGTAGAGGATGGCTACACCTTC.